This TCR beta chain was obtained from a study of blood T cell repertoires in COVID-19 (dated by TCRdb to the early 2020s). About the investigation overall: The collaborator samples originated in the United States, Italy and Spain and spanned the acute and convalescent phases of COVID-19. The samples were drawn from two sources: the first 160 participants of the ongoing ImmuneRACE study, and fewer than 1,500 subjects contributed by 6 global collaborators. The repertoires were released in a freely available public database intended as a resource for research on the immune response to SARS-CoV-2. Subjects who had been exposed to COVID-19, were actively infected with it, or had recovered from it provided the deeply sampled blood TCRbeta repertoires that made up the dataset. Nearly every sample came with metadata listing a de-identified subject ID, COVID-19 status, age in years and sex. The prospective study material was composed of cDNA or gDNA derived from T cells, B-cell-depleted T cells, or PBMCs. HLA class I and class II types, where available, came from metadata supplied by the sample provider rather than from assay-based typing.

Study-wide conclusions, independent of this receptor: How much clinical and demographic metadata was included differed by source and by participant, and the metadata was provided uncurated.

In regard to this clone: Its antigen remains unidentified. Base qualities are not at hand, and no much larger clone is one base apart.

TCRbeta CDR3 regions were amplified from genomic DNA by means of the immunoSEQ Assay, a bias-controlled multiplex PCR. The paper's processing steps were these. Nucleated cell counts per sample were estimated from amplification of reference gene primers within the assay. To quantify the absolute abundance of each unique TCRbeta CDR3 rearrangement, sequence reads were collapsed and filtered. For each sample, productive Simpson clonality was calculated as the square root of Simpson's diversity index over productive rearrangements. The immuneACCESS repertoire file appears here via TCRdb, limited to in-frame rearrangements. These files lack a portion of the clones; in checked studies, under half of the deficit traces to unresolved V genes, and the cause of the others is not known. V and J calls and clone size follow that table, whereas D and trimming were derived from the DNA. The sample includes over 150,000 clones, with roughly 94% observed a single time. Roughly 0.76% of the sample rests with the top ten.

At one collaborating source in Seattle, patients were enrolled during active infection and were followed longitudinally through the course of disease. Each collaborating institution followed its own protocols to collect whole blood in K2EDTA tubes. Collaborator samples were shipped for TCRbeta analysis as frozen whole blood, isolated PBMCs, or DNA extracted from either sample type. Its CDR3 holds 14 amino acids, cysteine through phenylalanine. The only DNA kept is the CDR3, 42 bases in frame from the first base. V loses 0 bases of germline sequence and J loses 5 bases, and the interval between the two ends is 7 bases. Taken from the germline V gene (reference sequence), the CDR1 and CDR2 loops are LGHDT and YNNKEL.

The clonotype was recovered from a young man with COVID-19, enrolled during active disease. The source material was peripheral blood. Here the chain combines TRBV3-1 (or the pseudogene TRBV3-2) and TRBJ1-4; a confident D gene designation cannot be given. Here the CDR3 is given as CASSQDTWNEKLFF. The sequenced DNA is TGTGCCAGCAGCCAAGATACTTGGAATGAAAAACTGTTTTTT.